The next 9 T cell receptor beta chains were all read from a single sample in a study of CD4 T cells in relation to SARS-CoV-2 and coronaviruses (dated by TCRdb to 2020 to 2023). Receptors were amplified or captured by the immunoSEQ multiplex PCR assay. The table comes from immuneACCESS by way of TCRdb, which keeps in-frame sequences with V and J called. Part of the clones is missing from these tables; in studies checked, under half for an unresolved V gene and the rest for unknown reasons. This sample comprises 60,000 to 85,000 clones, approximately 95% of them detected only once. The ten biggest clones cover approximately 0.2% of the sample. CD4+ T cells from unexposed donors were collected before the COVID-19 pandemic (2011-2018). Material for sequencing was naive CD4+ T cells from PBMCs. This specimen's cell subset or site label, interpreted: naive CD4+ T cells isolated by negative enrichment. Every receptor here comes from a human donor in good health.

A few counts support this clone. The chain uses TRBV10-3 and TRBJ1-2; D possibly corresponds to TRBD1 (6 bases). Trimming shortened V by 0 bases and J by 1 base, and 9 bases separated the two germline ends. The CDR3 is made up of 15 amino acids. Per germline, CDR1 ENHRY and CDR2 SYGVKD. Here the CDR3 reads CAISESRGVNYGYTF. CDR3 bases: TGTGCCATCAGTGAGTCAAGGGGGGTTAACTATGGCTACACCTTC.

The CDR3 region has the DNA TGCAGCGTTGTGGTGAACACTGAAGCTTTCTTT. It specifies CSVVVNTEAFF. J is TRBJ1-1 and V is TRBV29-1; no clear D. CDR1 and CDR2 from the germline V gene are SQVTM and ANQGSEA. Trimming stripped 4 bases from V and 0 bases from J, with 3 bases between. The CDR3 spans 11 residues.

The chain combines TRBV7-6 with TRBJ2-2; no firm D call. The CDR3 contains 15 residues. Germline V gene data show CDR1 as SGHVS and CDR2 as FNYEAQ. V shed 7 bases and J shed 4 bases, with 16 bases lying between them. The CDR3 bases are TGTGCCAGCACCCCGTCCAGGTTTGGCACCGGGGAGCTGTTTTTT. Translating it yields CASTPSRFGTGELFF. Full variable domain (outside the CDR3, taken from reference TRBV7-6 and TRBJ2-2): GAGVSQSPRYKVTKRGQDVALRCDPISGHVSLYWYRQALGQGPEFLTYFNYEAQQDKSGLPNDRFSAERPEGSISTLTIQRTEQRDSAMYRCASTPSRFGTGELFFGEGSRLTVL.

This clone was recorded only once. This chain joins TRBV6-1 and TRBJ2-7, with D hard to call. The CDR3 is 14 residues long. CDR1 and CDR2 (germline): MNHNS, SASEGT. The V end lost 5 bases, the J end lost 2 bases, and 13 bases lay between the germline ends. The CDR3 DNA follows: TGTGCCAGCAGTTCCGAAGAAATAACCTACGAGCAGTACTTC. This translates into CASSSEEITYEQYF.

The chain is built from TRBV10-3 and TRBJ1-1; weak D call: TRBD1 (5 bases). Germline V gives CDR1 ENHRY, CDR2 SYGVKD. The V end was cut by 4 bases, the J end by 0 bases, with 9 bases between. This CDR3 region has 14 residues. The CDR3 nucleotides read TGTGCCATCAGTGGGCAGGGCATGAACACTGAAGCTTTCTTT. Translating gives CAISGQGMNTEAFF.

In DNA, the CDR3 is TGTGCCAGTAGTCCCGGAGACTCTGGAAACACCATATATTTT. Translated, it gives CASSPGDSGNTIYF. The V and J genes are TRBV19 and TRBJ1-3, with unresolved D. Trimming shortened V by 5 bases and J by 0 bases, and 8 bases separated the two germline ends. The V gene's germline CDR1 is LNHDA and CDR2 SQIVND (reference sequence). The CDR3 is made up of 14 amino acids.

The rearrangement uses TRBV28 and TRBJ1-3; D remains ambiguous. With 3 bases removed from V and 2 bases from J, the gap between germline ends came to 8 bases. There are 14 residues in the CDR3. From germline, CDR1 is MDHEN and CDR2 SYDVKM. CDR3 sequence (DNA): TGTGCCAGCAGTTTGTGGGAGGCTGGAAACACCATATATTTT. Its translation: CASSLWEAGNTIYF.

The chain carries TRBV3-1 (or the pseudogene TRBV3-2) and TRBJ2-7; D may be TRBD2 (5 bases). V was cut by 0 bases and J by 6 bases, with 6 bases left in between. The CDR3 covers 12 residues. Per germline, CDR1 LGHDT and CDR2 YNNKEL (reference sequence). The CDR3: CASSQEAGEQYF. The CDR3 nucleotides read TGTGCCAGCAGCCAAGAGGCGGGCGAGCAGTACTTC.

The chain recombines TRBV19 with TRBJ1-3, with D possibly matching TRBD1 (5 bases). This CDR3 spans 10 amino acids. The V gene's germline CDR1 is LNHDA and CDR2 SQIVND (reference sequence). Trimming pared 8 bases from V and 12 bases from J, leaving 11 bases between. CDR3 loop: CASGTVGIYF. CDR3 bases: TGTGCCAGTGGGACTGTTGGCATATATTTT.